The next 19 T cell receptor beta chains were all read from a single sample in a study of post-analysis software for immune sequencing data. These TCRs' antigens remain unknown. The TCR beta cDNA libraries contained unique molecular identifiers. TCRdb re-derived calls from the PCR reads in MiXCR, one entry per CDR3 protein. Of hundreds of thousands of distinct CDR3 sequences listed, 53% were seen once; the top ten hold about 4.5%. Study-wide results and caveats: Elevated frequency relative to controls characterized four to six TRBV segments in patients, TRBV5-6, TRBV5-1 and TRBV20-1 among them.

The source material was blood. These receptor sequences come from a girl aged 10 to 17 with multiple sclerosis.

V usage is TRBV2 and J usage is TRBJ2-5; possibly TRBD2 for D (6 bases). Germline values: CDR1 SNHLY, CDR2 FYNNEI. Trimming left V 6 bases short and J 0 bases short, with 23 bases between. This CDR3 is built from 18 residues. The CDR3 is CASSKGGIRGEYQETQYF. CDR3 sequence (DNA): TGTGCCAGCAGCAAGGGCGGGATTAGAGGGGAGTACCAAGAGACCCAGTACTTC.

As to this clonotype: The CDR3 ends on some other residue instead of the conserved phenylalanine or tryptophan, so this is likely a read error. The chain carries TRBV6-5 and TRBJ1-1, with 10 bases aligning to TRBD1. V shed 6 bases, J shed 5 bases, and the junction held 6 bases outside the gene matches. The CDR3 extends over 14 amino acids. The germline V gene has CDR1 MNHEY and CDR2 SVGAGI. The CDR3: CASSGTGVYTEAFC. The CDR3 DNA reads TGTGCCAGCAGCGGGACAGGGGTTTATACTGAAGCTTTCTGT.

The gene calls are TRBV5-1 and TRBJ2-5, with a weak D call TRBD2 (6 bases). The V end lost 0 bases, the J end lost 11 bases, and 14 bases lay between the germline ends. The CDR3 spans 13 residues. CDR1 SGHRS and CDR2 YFSETQ come from the germline V gene. The CDR3 loop is CASSLAGVGEQYF. In nucleotides, the CDR3 is TGCGCCAGCAGCTTGGCGGGAGTTGGTGAGCAGTACTTC.

V usage is TRBV9 and J usage is TRBJ2-5; 7 bases map to TRBD1. The CDR3 is 15 residues long. Trimming removed 4 bases from V and 5 bases from J; junction bases left unmatched: 11. CDR1 is SGDLS, CDR2 YYNGEE, per germline. The CDR3 here is CASSSTDRRGETQYF. In DNA form, the CDR3 reads TGTGCCAGCAGCTCGACGGACAGGAGAGGCGAGACCCAGTACTTC.

The V gene is TRBV2, the J gene TRBJ2-2, with TRBD2 matching 10 bases. Germline trimming cut 4 bases from V and 13 bases from J; bases unmatched to any gene: 18. Germline V gene data show CDR1 as SNHLY and CDR2 as FYNNEI. The CDR3 is made up of 17 amino acids. The CDR3 DNA is TGTGCCAGCAGTGCCGGGGCTAGCGGGGGCCCTACGATCGGGCTGTTTTTT. Its translation is CASSAGASGGPTIGLFF. Using reference TRBV2 and TRBJ2-2 for the parts outside the CDR3, the full variable domain is EPEVTQTPSHQVTQMGQEVILRCVPISNHLYFYWYRQILGQKVEFLVSFYNNEISEKSEIFDDQFSVERPDGSNFTLKIRSTKLEDSAMYFCASSAGASGGPTIGLFFGEGSRLTVL.

This chain uses TRBV4-2 with TRBJ2-5; either TRBD1 or TRBD2 may supply D (6 bases each). The tail of the sequence fits TRBJ2-7 better, so the J call may be wrong. Germline CDR1 LGHNA, CDR2 YNFKEQ. The CDR3 runs to 14 residues. This chain's CDR3 is CASSQDRGQYEQYF. The CDR3 DNA reads as TGTGCCAGCAGCCAAGATCGGGGGCAGTACGAGCAGTACTTC.

The genes are TRBV5-4 and TRBJ2-3; 11 bases fit TRBD1. Trimming cost V 4 bases and J 6 bases; bases outside gene matches: 7. Germline CDR1 SGHNT, CDR2 YYREEE (reference sequence). The CDR3 is made up of 15 amino acids. The CDR3 sequence is CASSRPGTGGDTQYF. The CDR3 nucleotides read TGTGCCAGCAGCCGTCCCGGGACAGGGGGTGATACGCAGTATTTT.

About this clonotype itself: Relative to the germline gene, one junction end is altered; a read error may explain this. This chain links TRBV6-6 with TRBJ2-3; D call uncertain. CDR1 is MNHNY, CDR2 SVGAGI, per germline (reference sequence). The length of the CDR3 is 12 residues. CDR3 residues: CASSPVADTRYF. CDR3 DNA: TGTGCCAGCAGCCCAGTGGCAGATACGCGGTATTTT.

This clonotype has only a few counts. V and J are TRBV11-2 and TRBJ2-1; 10 bases map to TRBD1. The junction had 3 bases not matched to a gene; V was cut back by 4 bases and J by 6 bases. From germline, CDR1 is SGHAT and CDR2 FQNNGV. The CDR3 spans 14 residues. The DNA for the CDR3 is TGTGCCAGCAGCTCGGGACAGGGGTCCAATGAGCAGTTCTTC. Translating it yields CASSSGQGSNEQFF.

V is TRBV9 and J is TRBJ2-4; 8 nucleotides line up with TRBD2. The assigned J gene may be wrong: the sequence end matches TRBJ2-7 better. This CDR3 has 14 amino acids. From germline, CDR1 is SGDLS and CDR2 YYNGEE. CDR3 amino acids: CASSARGLVDEQYF. CDR3 bases: TGTGCCAGCAGCGCCCGGGGACTAGTCGACGAGCAGTACTTC.

The chain uses TRBV9 and TRBJ1-2; possibly TRBD1 for D (5 bases). CDR3 length: 15 amino acids. The germline V gene encodes CDR1 SGDLS and CDR2 YYNGEE. V was clipped by 0 bases and J by 6 bases, with 15 bases between them. In DNA form, the CDR3 reads TGTGCCAGCAGCGTAGAGGGGAGGACGTCCGATGGCTACACCTTC. Translated, it gives CASSVEGRTSDGYTF.

About this clonotype itself: The junction departs from germline at one end; a sequencing error may be responsible. The V call is TRBV4-2, the J call TRBJ2-4; D remains unclear. Germline V CDR1 and CDR2: LGHNA, YNFKEQ. CDR3 size: 13 residues. The CDR3 sequence is CASSQTGNIYQDF. DNA for the CDR3: TGTGCCAGCAGCCAGACCGGCAACATCTATCAGGACTTC.

The chain couples TRBV30 to TRBJ2-5, with a weak D call TRBD1 (6 bases). Per germline, CDR1 GTSNPN and CDR2 SVGIG (reference sequence). The CDR3 is made up of 13 amino acids. Trimming left V 7 bases short and J 1 base short, with 13 bases between. CDR3 amino acids: CAFGQSFQETQYF. For the CDR3, the DNA is TGTGCCTTTGGACAGAGTTTCCAAGAGACCCAGTACTTC.

This rearrangement joins TRBV20-1 to TRBJ2-1, with 7 bases that match TRBD2. The CDR3 has 15 amino acids. Germline values: CDR1 DFQATT, CDR2 SNEGSKA (reference sequence). J gave up 5 bases and V 0 bases, and 7 bases lay outside the gene matches. CDR3 in amino acids: CSARDRWGGDNEQFF. DNA for the CDR3: TGCAGTGCTAGAGATCGGTGGGGGGGGGACAATGAGCAGTTCTTC.

The chain has TRBV18 and TRBJ2-5; 11 nucleotides match TRBD1. Germline V gene data show CDR1 as KGHSH and CDR2 as LQKENI. This CDR3 has 15 amino acids. Trimming removed 6 bases from V and 2 bases from J; junction bases left unmatched: 5. The CDR3 loop reads CASSGQGARQETQYF. CDR3 DNA sequence: TGTGCCAGCTCTGGACAGGGGGCGCGACAAGAGACCCAGTACTTC.

The rearrangement joins TRBV29-1 to TRBJ2-1, with D unclear. The DNA matches TRBJ2-7 better at its end, which makes the J call doubtful. CDR3 length equals 13 residues. The germline V gene has CDR1 SQVTM and CDR2 ANQGSEA. CDR3 bases: TGCTCATGTACCGATAGCTCCTACAATGAGCAGTACTTC. Translated: CSCTDSSYNEQYF.

The chain joins TRBV5-1 to TRBJ2-5; 7 bases align to TRBD1. The trim removed 7 bases at V and 3 bases at J, leaving 6 bases unmatched. Germline assignment: CDR1 SGHRS and CDR2 YFSETQ. The length of the CDR3 is 13 residues. The CDR3 DNA follows: TGCGCCAGCTCTACAGGGGCTAAAGAGACCCAGTACTTC. This encodes CASSTGAKETQYF.

The V gene is TRBV7-8, the J gene TRBJ2-1; D remains ambiguous. Trimming removed 5 bases from V and 10 bases from J, with 12 bases in between. The CDR3 length is 12 residues. Per the germline V gene, CDR1 is SGHVS and CDR2 is FQNEAQ. The CDR3 here is CASSPELGEQFF. The CDR3 region has the DNA TGTGCCAGCAGCCCGGAGTTAGGGGAGCAGTTCTTC.

This sequence joins TRBV20-1 and TRBJ1-2; TRBD1 agrees at 9 bases. The V and J ends lost 6 bases and 4 bases, in that order; junction bases with no gene match: 6. The CDR3 contains 13 residues. Germline CDR1 reads DFQATT; CDR2 reads SNEGSKA (reference sequence). The CDR3 loop is CSAVGTGRYGYTF. In nucleotides, the CDR3 is TGCAGTGCAGTAGGGACAGGGCGCTATGGCTACACCTTC.